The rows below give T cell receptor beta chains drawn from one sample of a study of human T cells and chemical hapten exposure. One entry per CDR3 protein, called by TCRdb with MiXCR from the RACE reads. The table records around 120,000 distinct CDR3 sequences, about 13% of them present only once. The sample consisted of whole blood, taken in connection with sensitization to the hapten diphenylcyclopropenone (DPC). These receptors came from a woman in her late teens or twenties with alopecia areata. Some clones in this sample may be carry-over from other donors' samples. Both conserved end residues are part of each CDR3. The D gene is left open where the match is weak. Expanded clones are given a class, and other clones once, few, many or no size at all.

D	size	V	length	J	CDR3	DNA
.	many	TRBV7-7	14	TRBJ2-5	CASSSGQKEETQYF	TGTGCCAGCAGCTCAGGACAGAAGGAAGAGACCCAGTACTTC
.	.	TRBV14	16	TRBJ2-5	CASSQERAGLQETQYF	TGTGCCAGCAGCCAAGAACGGGCGGGCCTCCAAGAGACCCAGTACTTC
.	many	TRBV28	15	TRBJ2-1	CASKSGASGNNEQFF	TGTGCCAGCAAATCAGGGGCTAGCGGTAACAATGAGCAGTTCTTC
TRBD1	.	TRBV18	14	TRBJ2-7	CASSQGQSSYEQYF	TGTGCCAGCTCACAGGGACAGTCTTCCTACGAGCAGTACTTC
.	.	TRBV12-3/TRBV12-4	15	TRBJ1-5	CASTPDQRGNQPQHF	TGTGCCAGCACCCCGGACCAGAGGGGCAATCAGCCCCAGCATTTT
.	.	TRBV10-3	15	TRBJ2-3	CAISERKGRGDTQYF	TGTGCCATCAGTGAGAGAAAGGGGAGAGGAGATACGCAGTATTTT
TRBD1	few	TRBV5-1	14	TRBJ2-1	CASSPRTGYHEQFF	TGCGCCAGCAGCCCTCGGACAGGGTATCATGAGCAGTTCTTC
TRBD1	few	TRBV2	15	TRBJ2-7	CASSVEDRGPYEQYF	TGTGCCAGCAGTGTGGAGGACAGGGGACCCTACGAGCAGTACTTC
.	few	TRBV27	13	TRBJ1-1	CASSLGVSTEAFF	TGTGCCAGCAGTTTAGGAGTGAGCACTGAAGCTTTCTTT
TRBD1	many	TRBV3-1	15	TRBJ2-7	CASSQGGQGVYEQYF	TGTGCCAGCAGCCAAGGGGGACAGGGAGTCTACGAGCAGTACTTC
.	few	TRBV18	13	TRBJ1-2	CASSPRDAYGYTF	TGTGCCAGCTCACCAAGGGATGCCTATGGCTACACCTTC
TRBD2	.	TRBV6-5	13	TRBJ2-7	CASSRGLAHEQYF	TGTGCCAGCAGTCGGGGACTAGCCCACGAGCAGTACTTC
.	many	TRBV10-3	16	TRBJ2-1	CAISSRASGSDNEQFF	TGTGCCATCAGTTCCCGGGCCAGCGGTTCGGACAATGAGCAGTTCTTC
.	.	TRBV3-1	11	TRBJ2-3	CASSPGATQYF	TGTGCCAGCAGCCCCGGCGCTACGCAGTATTTT
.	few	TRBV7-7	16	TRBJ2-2	CASSLAPIVRTGELFF	TGTGCCAGCAGCTTAGCCCCCATTGTTCGCACCGGGGAGCTGTTTTTT